The entry that follows covers one T cell receptor beta chain sequence. CDR3 length: 14 amino acids. The V segment lost 2 bases and the J segment 7 bases; nucleotides outside the gene matches: 4. Per germline, CDR1 MNHEY and CDR2 SMNVEV (reference sequence). The table came from immunoSEQ multiplex PCR; TCRdb's copy has only in-frame clones and leaves some out. Here the sample spans hundreds of thousands of clones, 75% to 85% being singletons. The sample originates from a study of blood T cell repertoires in COVID-19. About the study: Sources were T cells, B-cell-depleted T cells, or PBMCs; the material itself was cDNA or gDNA.

This TCR was recovered from a man aged 45-65 years with active or convalescent COVID-19. J is TRBJ1-2 and V is TRBV27, with 10 positions matching TRBD1. The specimen sequenced was peripheral blood. For the CDR3, the DNA is TGTGCCAGCAGTTTAGGGACAGGGGCCTCTGGCTACACCTTC. This codes for CASSLGTGASGYTF.